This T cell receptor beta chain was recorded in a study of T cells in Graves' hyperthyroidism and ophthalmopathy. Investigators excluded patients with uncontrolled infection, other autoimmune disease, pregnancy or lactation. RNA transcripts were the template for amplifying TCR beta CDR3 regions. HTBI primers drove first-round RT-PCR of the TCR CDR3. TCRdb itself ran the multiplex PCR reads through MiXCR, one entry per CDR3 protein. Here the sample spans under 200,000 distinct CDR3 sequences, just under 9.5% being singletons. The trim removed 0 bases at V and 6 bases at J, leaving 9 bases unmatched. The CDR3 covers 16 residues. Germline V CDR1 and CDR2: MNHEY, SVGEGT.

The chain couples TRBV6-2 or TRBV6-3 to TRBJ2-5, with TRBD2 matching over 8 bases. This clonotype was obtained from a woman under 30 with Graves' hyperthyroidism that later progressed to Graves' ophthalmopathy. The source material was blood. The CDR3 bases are TGTGCCAGCAGTTACTCGGGACTAGTTGCAGTTCAGACCCAGTACTTC. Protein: CASSYSGLVAVQTQYF.